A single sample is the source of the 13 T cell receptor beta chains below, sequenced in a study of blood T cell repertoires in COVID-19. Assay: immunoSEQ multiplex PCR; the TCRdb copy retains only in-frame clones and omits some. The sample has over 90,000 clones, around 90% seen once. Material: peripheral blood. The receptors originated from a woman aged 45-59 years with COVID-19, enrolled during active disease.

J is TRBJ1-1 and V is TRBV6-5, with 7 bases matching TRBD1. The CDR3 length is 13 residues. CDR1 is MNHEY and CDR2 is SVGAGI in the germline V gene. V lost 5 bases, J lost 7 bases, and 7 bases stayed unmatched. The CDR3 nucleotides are TGTGCCAGCAGTATTGACAGGGCCCTTGAAGCTTTCTTT. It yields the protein CASSIDRALEAFF.

The CDR3 bases are TGTGCCTGGAGTCTAAGGTCTTTTGGGACAGGGGGCTACCAGCATGATCAGCCCCAGCATTTT. This translates into CAWSLRSFGTGGYQHDQPQHF. The chain employs TRBV30 and TRBJ1-5; 12 bases map to TRBD1. The germline V gene encodes CDR1 GTSNPN and CDR2 SVGIG (reference sequence). The CDR3 spans 21 residues. Losses at the gene ends were 2 bases for V and 5 bases for J; bases not matched to a gene: 22.

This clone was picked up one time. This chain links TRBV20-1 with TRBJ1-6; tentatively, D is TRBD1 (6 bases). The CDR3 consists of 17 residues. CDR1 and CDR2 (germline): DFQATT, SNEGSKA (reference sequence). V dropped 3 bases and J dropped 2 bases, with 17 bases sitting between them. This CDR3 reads CSASPTRDITYNSPLHF. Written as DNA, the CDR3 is TGCAGTGCTAGTCCCACCCGGGACATCACCTATAATTCACCCCTCCACTTT.

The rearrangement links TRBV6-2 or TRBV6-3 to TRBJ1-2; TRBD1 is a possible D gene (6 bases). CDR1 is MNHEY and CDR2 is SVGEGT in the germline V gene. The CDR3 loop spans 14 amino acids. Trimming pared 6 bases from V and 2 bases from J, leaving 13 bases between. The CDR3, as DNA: TGTGCCAGCAGCCTAGGGGGTACCAACTATGGCTACACCTTC. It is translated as CASSLGGTNYGYTF.

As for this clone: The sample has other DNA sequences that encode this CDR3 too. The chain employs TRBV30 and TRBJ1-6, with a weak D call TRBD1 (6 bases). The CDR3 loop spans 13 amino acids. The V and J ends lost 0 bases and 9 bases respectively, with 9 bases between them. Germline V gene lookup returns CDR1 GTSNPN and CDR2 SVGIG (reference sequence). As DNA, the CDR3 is TGTGCCTGGAGTGTACAGGGTGGTTCACCCCTCCACTTT. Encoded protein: CAWSVQGGSPLHF.

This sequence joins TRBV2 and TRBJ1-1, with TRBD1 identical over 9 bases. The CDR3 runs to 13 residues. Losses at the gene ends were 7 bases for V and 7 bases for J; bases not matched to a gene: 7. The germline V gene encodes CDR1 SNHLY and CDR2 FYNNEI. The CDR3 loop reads CASNPGDRDEAFF. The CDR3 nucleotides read TGTGCCAGCAACCCCGGGGACAGGGATGAAGCTTTCTTT.

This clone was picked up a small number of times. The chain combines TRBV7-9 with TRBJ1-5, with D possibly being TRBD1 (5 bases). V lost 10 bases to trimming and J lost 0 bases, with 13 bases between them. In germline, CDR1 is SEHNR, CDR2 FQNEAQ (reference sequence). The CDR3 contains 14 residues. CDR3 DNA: TGTGCCATTGGTGGGGGGGATAGCAATCAGCCCCAGCATTTT. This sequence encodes CAIGGGDSNQPQHF.

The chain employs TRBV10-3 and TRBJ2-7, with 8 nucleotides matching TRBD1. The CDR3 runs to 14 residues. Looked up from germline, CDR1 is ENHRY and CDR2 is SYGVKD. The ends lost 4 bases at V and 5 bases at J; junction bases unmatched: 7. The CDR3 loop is CAISGGDRIDEQYV. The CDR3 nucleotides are TGTGCCATCAGTGGGGGGGACAGGATAGACGAGCAGTACGTC.

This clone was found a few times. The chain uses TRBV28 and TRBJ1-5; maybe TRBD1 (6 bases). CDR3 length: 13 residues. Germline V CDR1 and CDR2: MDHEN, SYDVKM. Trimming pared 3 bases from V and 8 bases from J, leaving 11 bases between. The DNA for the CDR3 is TGTGCCAGCAGTTTGGGGGGGCCGAAGCCCCAGCATTTT. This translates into CASSLGGPKPQHF.

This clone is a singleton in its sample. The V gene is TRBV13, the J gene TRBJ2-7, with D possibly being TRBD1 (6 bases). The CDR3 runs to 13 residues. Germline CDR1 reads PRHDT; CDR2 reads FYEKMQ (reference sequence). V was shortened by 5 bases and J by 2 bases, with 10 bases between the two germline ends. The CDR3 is CASSPGGTYEQYF. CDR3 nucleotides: TGTGCCAGCAGCCCTGGGGGCACCTACGAGCAGTACTTC.

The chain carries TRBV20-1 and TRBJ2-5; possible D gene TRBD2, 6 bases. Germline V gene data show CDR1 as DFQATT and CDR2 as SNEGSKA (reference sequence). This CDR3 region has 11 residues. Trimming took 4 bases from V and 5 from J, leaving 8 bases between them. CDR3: CSATGRETQYF. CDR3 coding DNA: TGCAGTGCTACAGGGAGGGAGACCCAGTACTTC.

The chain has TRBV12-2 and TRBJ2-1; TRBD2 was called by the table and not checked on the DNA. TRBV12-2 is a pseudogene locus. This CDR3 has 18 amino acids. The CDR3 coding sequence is TGTGCAAGTCGACCTAAGGCCGGGACTAGCGGGGGTAACAATGAGCAGTTCTTC. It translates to CASRPKAGTSGGNNEQFF.

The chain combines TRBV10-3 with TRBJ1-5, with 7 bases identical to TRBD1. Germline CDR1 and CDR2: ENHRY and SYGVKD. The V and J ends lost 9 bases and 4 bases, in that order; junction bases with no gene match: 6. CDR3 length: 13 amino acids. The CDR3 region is CAIQTGLNQPQHF. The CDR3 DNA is TGTGCCATACAGACAGGGTTGAATCAGCCCCAGCATTTT.